Shown below are 19 T cell receptor beta chains from a single sample sequenced in a study of CD8+CD57+ T cells in acquired aplastic anemia. Profiling that covered TCR beta VDJ and CDR3 relied on genomic DNA as its template. From the reads, TCRdb called clonotypes with MiXCR, one entry per CDR3 protein. There are 100,000 to 150,000 distinct CDR3 sequences in the sample; roughly 40% occur only once, and 2.6% lies in the top ten. The patients chosen for sequencing had shown expansion of CD8+CD57+ cells (detected by flow cytometry). The sequenced sample consisted of sorted CD4+, CD8+, or CD8+CD57+ T cells (not recorded which) from PBMCs. These receptor sequences come from a human donor with aplastic anemia.

This clonotype was seen ten or more times. CDR3 protein: CASSFQSPSGNTIYF. CDR3 sequence (DNA): TGTGCCAGCAGCTTCCAAAGCCCCTCTGGAAACACCATATATTTT. The genes are TRBV7-9 and TRBJ1-3; D remains ambiguous. Germline values: CDR1 SEHNR, CDR2 FQNEAQ (reference sequence). The V and J ends lost 3 bases and 0 bases respectively, with 9 bases between them. This CDR3 has 15 residues.

In its sample, this clonotype was seen many times. V usage is TRBV20-1 and J usage is TRBJ2-3, with TRBD2 identical over 7 bases. This CDR3 region has 16 residues. The ends lost 0 bases at V and 1 base at J; junction bases unmatched: 7. CDR1 and CDR2 (germline): DFQATT, SNEGSKA (reference sequence). The chain's CDR3 is CSARDGGAGRTDTQYF. For the CDR3, the DNA is TGCAGTGCTAGAGATGGGGGAGCGGGGCGCACAGATACGCAGTATTTT.

This clonotype was seen many times. V and J are TRBV6-1 and TRBJ1-5, with D uncertain. Trimming took 7 bases from V and 4 from J, leaving 14 bases between them. CDR1 and CDR2 from the germline V gene are MNHNS and SASEGT. The CDR3 has 14 residues. The CDR3 here is CASKHPVGNQPQHF. DNA of the CDR3: TGTGCCAGCAAACACCCCGTGGGGAATCAGCCCCAGCATTTT.

The chain employs TRBV25-1 and TRBJ1-1; D is possibly TRBD1 (6 bases). CDR3 length: 14 residues. Looked up from germline, CDR1 is MGHDK and CDR2 is SYGVNS. Trimming took off 8 bases at V and 4 bases at J, with 17 bases between the two ends. The CDR3 DNA follows: TGTGCCAGCTTGGGGGACCGAGGGGGCACTGAAGCTTTCTTT. It encodes CASLGDRGGTEAFF.

This clonotype occurred many times. This chain connects TRBV5-1 to TRBJ1-1; D is unresolved. Germline-derived CDR1 and CDR2 are SGHRS and YFSETQ. Trimming left V 0 bases short and J 3 bases short, with 3 bases between. The CDR3 contains 12 residues. The CDR3 DNA is TGCGCCAGCAGCTTGGGGGACACTGAAGCTTTCTTT. The encoded protein is CASSLGDTEAFF.

This clonotype was observed at least ten times. The chain recombines TRBV4-1 with TRBJ2-7; TRBD1 matches at 10 bases. CDR1 MGHRA and CDR2 YSYEKL come from the germline V gene. The V gene end was trimmed by 3 bases and the J gene end by 4 bases; junction bases not matched to a gene: 6. The CDR3 totals 15 residues. CDR3 sequence (DNA): TGCGCCAGCAGCCATCCCGGGACAGGGGAGTACGAGCAGTACTTC. Protein product: CASSHPGTGEYEQYF.

The table lists this clonotype with many counts. V usage is TRBV7-2 and J usage is TRBJ2-1, with D possibly being TRBD1 (6 bases). This CDR3 is 13 amino acids long. Germline-derived CDR1 and CDR2 are SGHTA and FQGNSA. Trimming removed 5 bases from V and 10 bases from J, with 15 bases in between. Here the CDR3 reads CASSPNPGTEQFF. CDR3 in DNA: TGTGCCAGCAGCCCAAATCCTGGGACAGAGCAGTTCTTC.

The V call is TRBV12-3 or TRBV12-4, the J call TRBJ2-1, with 10 bases fitting TRBD2. Trimming at V came to 5 bases and at J to 2 bases, leaving 3 bases not matched to a gene. This CDR3 has 15 amino acids. The CDR3 sequence is CASSPSGGAYNEQFF. The CDR3 DNA follows: TGTGCCAGCAGTCCAAGCGGGGGGGCCTACAATGAGCAGTTCTTC.

Ten or more counts support this clonotype. This chain links TRBV19 with TRBJ1-3; a possible D gene is TRBD1 (5 bases). Trimming stripped 7 bases from V and 0 bases from J, with 16 bases between. From germline, CDR1 is LNHDA and CDR2 SQIVND (reference sequence). The CDR3 has 16 amino acids. The CDR3 nucleotides are TGTGCCAGTAAGCAGGGTCGGTTGTACTCTGGAAACACCATATATTTT. As protein: CASKQGRLYSGNTIYF. Drawing the rest from reference TRBV19 and TRBJ1-3, the complete variable domain is DGGITQSPKYLFRKEGQNVTLSCEQNLNHDAMYWYRQDPGQGLRLIYYSQIVNDFQKGDIAEGYSVSREKKESFPLTVTSAQKNPTAFYLCASKQGRLYSGNTIYFGEGSWLTVV.

The V gene is TRBV9, the J gene TRBJ1-1, with D perhaps TRBD1 (5 bases). The CDR3 consists of 16 residues. Germline V gives CDR1 SGDLS, CDR2 YYNGEE. V dropped 2 bases and J dropped 4 bases, with 18 bases sitting between them. The CDR3 DNA reads TGTGCCAGCAGCGTCCTGGGGCCTGGGACGGCCACTGAAGCTTTCTTT. Amino acids: CASSVLGPGTATEAFF.

DNA of the CDR3: TGTGCCAGCAGTCCACACACAGGGGCGAACACTGAAGCTTTCTTT. Amino acids: CASSPHTGANTEAFF. The chain has TRBV28 and TRBJ1-1; 7 nucleotides line up with TRBD1. The CDR3 spans 15 residues. With 5 bases clipped from V and 1 base from J, the junction kept 7 bases outside the gene matches. The germline V gene has CDR1 MDHEN and CDR2 SYDVKM.

This clonotype was counted many times. The V gene is TRBV20-1, the J gene TRBJ2-5, with TRBD2 matching over 8 bases. CDR3 length equals 15 residues. From germline, CDR1 is DFQATT and CDR2 SNEGSKA (reference sequence). Trimming took 5 bases from V and 5 from J; bases not matched to a gene: 13. The CDR3 DNA reads TGCAGTGCTTTTACGGTCGGGGGGGCGAGGGAGACCCAGTACTTC. Translation: CSAFTVGGARETQYF.

This clonotype has a count of ten or more. The rearrangement links TRBV20-1 to TRBJ2-2, with TRBD2 matching 9 bases. The V gene's germline CDR1 is DFQATT and CDR2 SNEGSKA (reference sequence). Unmatched junction bases numbered 8, after V lost 0 bases and J lost 9 bases. The CDR3 runs to 15 residues. CDR3 region: CSARDMLAGRRELFF. For the CDR3, the DNA is TGCAGTGCTAGAGATATGCTAGCGGGGCGGAGGGAGCTGTTTTTT.

This clonotype was detected only a few times. It may be a read error: a sequence one base away is much more abundant. The chain has TRBV2 and TRBJ2-6, with no clear D. The germline V gene has CDR1 SNHLY and CDR2 FYNNEI. CDR3 size: 16 residues. V was clipped by 6 bases and J by 4 bases, with 16 bases between them. CDR3 protein: CASRATSSAGANVLTF. The CDR3 bases are TGTGCCAGCAGAGCGACCTCAAGCGCGGGGGCCAACGTCCTGACTTTC.

A word on this clonotype: Since a much larger clone is just one base distant, this may be a read error. The V call is TRBV11-1, the J call TRBJ2-7; 8 positions agree with TRBD1. J gave up 0 bases and V 2 bases, and 15 bases lay outside the gene matches. This CDR3 spans 19 amino acids. Germline CDR1 SGHAT, CDR2 FQDESV (reference sequence). CDR3 DNA sequence: TGTGCCAGCAGCTTATATCAGGGGGCGAATACCCCCGGCTCCTACGAGCAGTACTTC. It yields the protein CASSLYQGANTPGSYEQYF. Looking up the rest from reference TRBV11-1 and TRBJ2-7 gives the full variable domain: EAEVAQSPRYKITEKSQAVAFWCDPISGHATLYWYRQILGQGPELLVQFQDESVVDDSQLPKDRFSAERLKGVDSTLKIQPAELGDSAMYLCASSLYQGANTPGSYEQYFGPGTRLTVT.

At least ten counts were recorded for this clonotype. This chain links TRBV19 with TRBJ2-5; TRBD1 matches 11 bases. This CDR3 region has 14 residues. Trimming took 4 bases from V and 6 from J; bases not matched to a gene: 4. Germline CDR1 is LNHDA and CDR2 is SQIVND (reference sequence). CDR3 protein: CASSRTGGGQTQYF. As DNA, the CDR3 is TGTGCCAGTAGTAGGACAGGGGGCGGGCAGACCCAGTACTTC.

This chain uses TRBV10-2 with TRBJ2-7, with D maybe TRBD2 (6 bases). The CDR3 length is 13 residues. V lost 6 bases and J 8 bases, leaving 17 bases between the germline ends. Germline V gene sequence: CDR1 WSHSY, CDR2 SAAADI. As DNA, the CDR3 is TGCGCCAGCAGCTTGGGCGGGATTTTACAGCAGTACTTC. It specifies CASSLGGILQQYF.

The CDR3 reads CASSPPNRGRGYTEAFF. DNA of the CDR3: TGTGCCAGCAGCCCACCGAACAGGGGGCGGGGGTACACTGAAGCTTTCTTT. V and J are TRBV4-2 and TRBJ1-1; TRBD1 aligns across 9 bases. The CDR3 has 17 residues. After removal of 4 bases from V and 3 bases from J, the junction contained 12 bases not matched to a gene. Germline lookup yields CDR1 LGHNA and CDR2 YNFKEQ.

This sequence joins TRBV28 and TRBJ2-2, with D maybe TRBD2 (6 bases). Germline assignment: CDR1 MDHEN and CDR2 SYDVKM. The CDR3 totals 14 residues. Deletions cut 3 bases from V and 4 bases from J, with 9 bases between. The CDR3 nucleotides are TGTGCCAGCAGTTTTCAGGGAGGCACCGGGGAGCTGTTTTTT. It codes for CASSFQGGTGELFF.